This TCR beta chain was retrieved from a study of cytomegalovirus exposure and HLA in healthy donors. The PCR employed 60 Vbeta primers together with 13 Jbeta primers. Repertoires were generated with immunoSEQ multiplex PCR, while TCRdb's copy carries only in-frame clones and drops some. In the table there are 100,000 to 130,000 clones, over 75% of which are singletons. Study-level results: Presence/absence analyses treated sequencing depth as roughly uniform across donors. Sequence variants that were highly shared formed a cluster that was likely a sequencing artifact. Links to common viral pathogens appeared, in a later analysis, for several of the most significant clusters.

Donors were ostensibly healthy at sampling, although undocumented immune exposures were probable. This CDR3 region has 13 residues. From germline, CDR1 is SEHNR and CDR2 FQNEAQ (reference sequence). The ends were cut back, 5 bases at V and 8 bases at J, with 12 bases in the middle. This clone was recorded once. The antigen remains unidentified. The sequence came from a man aged 25-45 years in good health and CMV-seronegative. Material for sequencing was PBMCs. The V gene is TRBV7-9, the J gene TRBJ1-4, with a weak D call TRBD1 (6 bases). Here the CDR3 reads CASSPRGTEKLFF. The DNA for the CDR3 is TGTGCCAGCAGCCCCAGGGGCACGGAAAAACTGTTTTTT.